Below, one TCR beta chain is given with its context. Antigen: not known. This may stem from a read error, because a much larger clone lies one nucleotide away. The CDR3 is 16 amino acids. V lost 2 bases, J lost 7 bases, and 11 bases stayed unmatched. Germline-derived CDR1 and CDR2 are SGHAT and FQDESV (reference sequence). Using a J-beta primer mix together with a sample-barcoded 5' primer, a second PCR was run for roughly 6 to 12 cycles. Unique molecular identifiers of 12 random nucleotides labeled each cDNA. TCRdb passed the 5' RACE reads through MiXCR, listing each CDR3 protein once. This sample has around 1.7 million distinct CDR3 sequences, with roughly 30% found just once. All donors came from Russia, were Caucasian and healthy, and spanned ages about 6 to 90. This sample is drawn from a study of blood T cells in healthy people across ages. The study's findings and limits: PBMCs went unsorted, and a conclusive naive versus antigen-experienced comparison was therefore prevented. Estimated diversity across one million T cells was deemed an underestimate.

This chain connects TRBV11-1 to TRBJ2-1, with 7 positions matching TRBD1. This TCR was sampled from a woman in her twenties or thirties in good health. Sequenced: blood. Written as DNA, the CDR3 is TGTGCCAGCAGCTTAACCCGAGGGACAGACCTTAATGAGCAGTTCTTC. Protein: CASSLTRGTDLNEQFF.